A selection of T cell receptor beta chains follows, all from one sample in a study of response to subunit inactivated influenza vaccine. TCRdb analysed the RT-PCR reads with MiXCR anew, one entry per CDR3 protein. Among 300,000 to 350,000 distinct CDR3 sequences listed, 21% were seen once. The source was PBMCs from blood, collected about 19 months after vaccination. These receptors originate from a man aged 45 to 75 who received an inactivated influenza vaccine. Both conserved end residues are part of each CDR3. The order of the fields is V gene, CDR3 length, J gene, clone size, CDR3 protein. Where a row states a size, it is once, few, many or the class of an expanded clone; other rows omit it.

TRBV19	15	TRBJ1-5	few	CASSRTAASNQPQHF
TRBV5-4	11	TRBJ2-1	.	CASSSGTLQFF
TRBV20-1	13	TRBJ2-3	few	CSARGDQTDTQYF
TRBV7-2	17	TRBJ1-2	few	CASTYRAGTGGNYGYTF
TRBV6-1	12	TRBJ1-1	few	CASSWENTEAFF
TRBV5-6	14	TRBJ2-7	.	CASSLLFRDYEQYF
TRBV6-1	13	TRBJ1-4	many	CASRQTTNEKLFF
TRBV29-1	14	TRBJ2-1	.	CSGIDRDGHNEQFF
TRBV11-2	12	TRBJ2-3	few	CASSLTLDTQYF
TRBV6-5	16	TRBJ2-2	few	CASSYSSGLNTGELFF
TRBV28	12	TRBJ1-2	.	CASEDESGGYTF
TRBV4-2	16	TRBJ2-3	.	CASSQAGTRYEDTQYF
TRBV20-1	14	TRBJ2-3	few	CSANPGHRTDTQYF
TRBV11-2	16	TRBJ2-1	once	CASSSQSGPSYNEQFF
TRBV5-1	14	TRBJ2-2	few	CASSSSGNTGELFF
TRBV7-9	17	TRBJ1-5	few	CASSPGITGRDNQPQHF
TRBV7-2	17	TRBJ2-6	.	CASSLQGGTSGANVLTF
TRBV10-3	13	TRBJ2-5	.	CAISERRLETQYF